This T cell receptor (beta chain) emerged from a study of T cells in Graves' hyperthyroidism and ophthalmopathy (dated by TCRdb to the late 2010s). About the study as a whole: Peripheral blood samples were taken at initial diagnosis, before any treatment was given. To identify TCR V-J signatures that set the groups apart, the researchers used a discovery cohort of 90 to 100 patients, made up of 40 to 45 with Graves' ophthalmopathy and approximately 57 with stable Graves' hyperthyroidism. Prospective prediction of ophthalmopathy was tested in an independent validation cohort of approximately 19 hyperthyroidism patients and some 17 patients who later progressed to ophthalmopathy. The 100 discovery patients were randomly divided into training and test sets at a 7:3 ratio. After blood sampling, hyperthyroidism patients were treated with methimazole at a starting dose of 30 mg daily, and ophthalmopathy patients were treated with high-dose intravenous methylprednisolone. The paper reports TCR Vbeta CDR3 sequencing of roughly 140 peripheral blood samples: 40 or so ophthalmopathy, about 75 hyperthyroidism and around 17 progressor patients. In addition, the study compared T-cell repertoires in thyroid tissue and in blood from six Graves' hyperthyroidism patients. Points the paper makes about the study in general: No statistical method was used to fix the sample size in advance, and group allocation was not hidden from the investigators. In validation, the model predicted progression to ophthalmopathy a median of about 6 months before onset, with over 60% sensitivity and 72.22% specificity. A model built on a 13 V-J signature distinguished ophthalmopathy from stable hyperthyroidism, reaching 85% to 90% sensitivity and 81% to 83% specificity in cross-validation and 80%/75% in testing. Most expanded thyroid clonotypes (frequency above 0.001) were also detected in blood, a finding suggesting that blood repertoires may reflect thyroid immune responses.

The TCR beta CDR3 regions were amplified from the RNA transcripts. The first round of RT-PCR for the TCR CDR3 was performed with the HTBI primer set and the Qiagen OneStep RT-PCR kit. Libraries were constructed in a second round of multiplex PCR, after which size selection and purification were carried out. Paired-end sequencing of the libraries was performed with 100 bp reads on an Illumina HiSeq2000. As for the original processing: SOAPnuke was used to process the raw data, removing reads that contained adapters or uncalled bases, had a mean Phred below 15, or lacked an exact match to the constant primer or identifier. COPE v1.2.5 was used to merge the high-quality paired reads, and each unique nucleotide sequence was defined as a clonotype. MiTCR v1.1 was used to align the clonotypes against IMGT TRBV, TRBD and TRBJ reference segments. The analysis was restricted to V-J combinations with a frequency above 0.0001, which together covered roughly 99% of the repertoires. A TCS score was defined as the ratio between F50 (clonal expansion) and ExV (chaos), using BLOSUM62-based TCRdist between CDR3 peptides within each V-J. Welch's t-statistics and random forest reduced some 510 V-J features to about 13, which were used in a naive Bayes classifier (R e1071). TCRdb's own reprocessing of the public reads used fastp at Q25 and MiXCR and kept productive beta chains. All rows with the same CDR3 protein become a single entry with the most common DNA and genes. None of the V and J calls come from the authors' own analysis; TCRdb made them. Counted in this sample were hundreds of thousands of distinct CDR3 sequences; roughly 15% of them appeared once. The ten largest clones capture roughly an eighth of the sample.

This clonotype has more than one count but fewer than ten. Its antigen is not yet known. No much larger clone is present one base from it, and per-base qualities are unavailable. Moderately to severely active disease, a Clinical Activity Score of at least 3, a NOSPECS grade of at least 4, and a duration under 3 months were present in ophthalmopathy patients. The study excluded patients with uncontrolled infections, other autoimmune diseases, pregnancy or lactation. Diagnoses relied on clinical symptoms, serum thyroxine and TRAb, thyroid ultrasound and orbital computed tomography. PBMCs were isolated from about 9.1 ml of fresh peripheral blood by Ficoll-Paque density gradient centrifugation. Trizol reagent was used to extract total RNA, and RNA quality was then checked on an Agilent 2100 Bioanalyzer. From the cysteine up to the phenylalanine, the CDR3 has a length of 13 residues. Here the CDR3 DNA is all that survives: 39 bases in frame from base 1. Via the germline V gene (reference sequence), CDR1 is SEHNR and CDR2 FQNEAQ. The junction carries 16 bases between V and J, which are trimmed by 7 bases and 6 bases respectively.

The chain links TRBV7-9 with TRBJ2-7, with the D gene tentatively TRBD1 or TRBD2, based on 6 matching bases in each. The receptor was isolated from a woman aged 45 to 65 with Graves' ophthalmopathy. Sequenced: blood. The CDR3: CASTSGGGFEQYF. Read as DNA, the sequence is TGTGCCAGCACCTCCGGAGGGGGTTTCGAGCAGTACTTC.